This T cell receptor (beta chain) comes out of a study of early T cells in non-severe SARS-CoV-2 infection. Whole-study context: Chains were not paired, and sequencing was done on bulk RNA from unsorted whole blood. Study-wide findings and caveats: There was a bias toward anti-spike CD8 responses in VDJdb matching, which missed private and CD4 specificities.

Trimming took 8 bases from V and 1 from J; bases not matched to a gene: 3. Germline loops: CDR1 MGHDK, CDR2 SYGVNS. The CDR3 sequence is 13 residues long. Each cDNA molecule carried a unique molecular identifier. TCRdb re-derived calls from the 5' RACE reads in MiXCR, one entry per CDR3 protein. Of roughly 32,000 distinct CDR3 sequences in the sample, around 6% were seen once. The sample holds many counts of this clonotype. No antigen is known for it. Sequencing used whole blood. The rearrangement joins TRBV25-1 to TRBJ2-3; 7 bases map to TRBD1. This clonotype originated in an adult who was a healthcare worker with PCR-confirmed SARS-CoV-2 infection or an uninfected control (not recorded which). CDR3 protein: CASSTGGTDTQYF. Here the CDR3 DNA reads TGTGCCAGCTCCACAGGGGGCACAGATACGCAGTATTTT.